The next 17 T cell receptor beta chains were all read from a single sample in a study of cytomegalovirus exposure and HLA in healthy donors. PCR used 60 Vbeta primers and 13 Jbeta primers. Repertoires were generated with immunoSEQ multiplex PCR, while TCRdb's copy carries only in-frame clones and drops some. Here the sample spans about 130,000 clones, around 77% being singletons. Sequencing was carried out using PBMCs. The receptors shown here come from a male donor in good health and CMV-seropositive.

The chain is built from TRBV5-1 and TRBJ2-1; 8 positions match TRBD1. The germline V gene has CDR1 SGHRS and CDR2 YFSETQ. This CDR3 is built from 13 residues. Trimming cost V 4 bases and J 8 bases; bases outside gene matches: 5. CDR3 protein: CASSKGQGDEQFF. Written as DNA, the CDR3 is TGCGCCAGCAGCAAAGGACAGGGCGATGAGCAGTTCTTC.

This chain uses TRBV7-9 with TRBJ1-5, with 7 nucleotides matching TRBD1. V lost 0 bases to trimming and J lost 7 bases; unmatched junction nucleotides: 6. CDR3 length: 15 residues. CDR1 and CDR2 (germline): SEHNR, FQNEAQ (reference sequence). In DNA, the CDR3 is TGTGCCAGCAGCTTAGCAGGGGGCGCGGCCCAGCCCCAGCATTTT. It codes for CASSLAGGAAQPQHF.

There are a few counts of this clone. The genes are TRBV28 and TRBJ1-5; a weak D match, TRBD1 (6 bases). This CDR3 has 13 amino acids. The V gene's germline CDR1 is MDHEN and CDR2 SYDVKM. V was clipped by 7 bases and J by 6 bases, with 13 bases between them. DNA for the CDR3: TGTGCCAGCAACTTTGGGGGCGTTCAGCCCCAGCATTTT. Protein product: CASNFGGVQPQHF.

The rearrangement uses TRBV4-1 and TRBJ1-1; D not certain. CDR3 length: 13 amino acids. From germline, CDR1 is MGHRA and CDR2 YSYEKL. Trimming pared 4 bases from V and 2 bases from J, leaving 8 bases between. The CDR3 DNA is TGCGCCAGCAGCCTCGTAACAAACACTGAAGCTTTCTTT. This gives the protein CASSLVTNTEAFF.

The chain has TRBV7-9 and TRBJ1-1; possible D gene TRBD1, 5 bases. Germline CDR1 is SEHNR and CDR2 is FQNEAQ (reference sequence). This CDR3 comprises 15 residues. Trimming left V 1 base short and J 8 bases short, with 17 bases between. In DNA form, the CDR3 reads TGTGCCAGCAGCTTAGAAGGGGCGGCAGGCCTAGAAGCTTTCTTT. This codes for CASSLEGAAGLEAFF.

V and J are TRBV28 and TRBJ1-1, with D possibly TRBD1 on 5 matching bases. V shed 2 bases and J shed 4 bases, with 14 bases lying between them. The CDR3 is made up of 15 amino acids. Germline CDR1 MDHEN, CDR2 SYDVKM. CDR3: CASSLLGGWGTEAFF. Here the CDR3 DNA reads TGTGCCAGCAGTTTACTGGGGGGTTGGGGCACTGAAGCTTTCTTT.

The chain carries TRBV2 and TRBJ1-1, with 8 bases that match TRBD1. Germline CDR1 is SNHLY and CDR2 is FYNNEI. J gave up 11 bases and V 5 bases, and 7 bases lay outside the gene matches. CDR3 size: 12 residues. CDR3 DNA: TGTGCCAGCAGTTTCAGGGGGCAGGGGGCTTTCTTT. It specifies CASSFRGQGAFF.

The chain recombines TRBV14 with TRBJ2-3; 8 nucleotides agree with TRBD1. Trimming at V came to 3 bases and at J to 6 bases, leaving 5 bases not matched to a gene. This CDR3 is 14 amino acids long. Germline lookup yields CDR1 SGHDN and CDR2 FVKESK. The CDR3 reads CASSHRTGRDTQYF. The CDR3 DNA reads as TGTGCCAGCAGCCATCGGACAGGGAGGGATACGCAGTATTTT.

This chain uses TRBV6-5 with TRBJ2-7; TRBD1 is a possible D gene (5 bases). Trimming stripped 7 bases from V and 3 bases from J, with 7 bases between. The length of the CDR3 is 11 residues. Per germline, CDR1 MNHEY and CDR2 SVGAGI. CDR3 bases: TGTGCCAGCACCCAGGGCTACGAGCAGTACTTC. This encodes CASTQGYEQYF.

This clone was counted a few times. This chain links TRBV2 with TRBJ1-2, with a tentative D call TRBD1 (5 bases). CDR1 is SNHLY and CDR2 is FYNNEI in the germline V gene. CDR3 length: 12 amino acids. V was pared by 8 bases and J by 0 bases, with 7 bases between. The CDR3 is CASGATNYGYTF. The DNA of the CDR3 is TGTGCCAGCGGGGCTACTAACTATGGCTACACCTTC.

The chain joins TRBV11-2 to TRBJ1-2; no clear D. This CDR3 region has 14 residues. Germline CDR1 reads SGHAT; CDR2 reads FQNNGV. V dropped 4 bases and J dropped 3 bases, with 12 bases sitting between them. The CDR3 coding sequence is TGTGCCAGCAGCTCCTCGACTTACTACTATGGCTACACCTTC. The encoded protein is CASSSSTYYYGYTF. Full variable domain (missing parts from reference TRBV11-2 and TRBJ1-2): EAGVAQSPRYKIIEKRQSVAFWCNPISGHATLYWYQQILGQGPKLLIQFQNNGVVDDSQLPKDRFSAERLKGVDSTLKIQPAKLEDSAVYLCASSSSTYYYGYTFGSGTRLTVV.

The chain has TRBV18 and TRBJ2-1; no reliable D call. With 6 bases removed from V and 8 bases from J, the gap between germline ends came to 14 bases. Per the germline V gene, CDR1 is KGHSH and CDR2 is LQKENI. The CDR3 sequence is 13 residues long. CDR3 in DNA: TGTGCCAGCTCGCCGTCCTCTAGGCATGAGCAGTTCTTC. Translated, it gives CASSPSSRHEQFF.

The chain joins TRBV11-2 to TRBJ2-3; TRBD1 matches at 9 bases. This CDR3 has 19 residues. With 5 bases clipped from V and 1 base from J, the junction kept 16 bases outside the gene matches. CDR1 and CDR2 from the germline V gene are SGHAT and FQNNGV. The CDR3 nucleotides are TGTGCCAGCAGCGAACCAGGGACAGGGTGGATAGCGGGCACAGATACGCAGTATTTT. It encodes CASSEPGTGWIAGTDTQYF.

The rearrangement joins TRBV29-1 to TRBJ2-3, with D perhaps TRBD2 (5 bases). The CDR3 runs to 14 residues. CDR1 is SQVTM and CDR2 is ANQGSEA in the germline V gene. V was clipped by 0 bases and J by 7 bases, with 14 bases between them. This CDR3 reads CSVEDVFGGYTQYF. The DNA for the CDR3 is TGCAGCGTTGAAGATGTGTTTGGCGGGTATACGCAGTATTTT.

The chain employs TRBV5-1 and TRBJ2-1; perhaps TRBD1 as D (6 bases). The CDR3 sequence is 13 residues long. CDR1 and CDR2 (germline): SGHRS, YFSETQ. V was clipped by 7 bases and J by 1 base, with 9 bases between them. The CDR3 region has the DNA TGCGCCAGCGGCGGACAGTCCTACAATGAGCAGTTCTTC. As protein: CASGGQSYNEQFF.

This clone was found once. The genes are TRBV19 and TRBJ1-5; D unclear. Looked up from germline, CDR1 is LNHDA and CDR2 is SQIVND (reference sequence). V was trimmed by 4 bases and J by 0 bases, leaving 13 bases between them. The CDR3 has 16 residues. This CDR3 is CASSRRETYSNQPQHF. Written as DNA, the CDR3 is TGTGCCAGTAGTAGGAGGGAGACTTATAGCAATCAGCCCCAGCATTTT. Looking up the rest from reference TRBV19 and TRBJ1-5 gives the full variable domain: DGGITQSPKYLFRKEGQNVTLSCEQNLNHDAMYWYRQDPGQGLRLIYYSQIVNDFQKGDIAEGYSVSREKKESFPLTVTSAQKNPTAFYLCASSRRETYSNQPQHFGDGTRLSIL.

The rearrangement uses TRBV30 and TRBJ1-6; 7 bases map to TRBD1. Germline trimming cut 3 bases from V and 2 bases from J; bases unmatched to any gene: 1. Germline lookup yields CDR1 GTSNPN and CDR2 SVGIG (reference sequence). This CDR3 has 14 residues. The DNA for the CDR3 is TGTGCCTGGAGGGGGACAGCCTATAATTCACCCCTCCACTTT. This sequence encodes CAWRGTAYNSPLHF. The entire variable domain, with the rest obtained from reference TRBV30 and TRBJ1-6, is as follows: SQTIHQWPATLVQPVGSPLSLECTVEGTSNPNLYWYRQAAGRGLQLLFYSVGIGQISSEVPQNLSASRPQDRQFILSSKKLLLSDSGFYLCAWRGTAYNSPLHFGNGTRLTVT.